The sample holds many counts of the clone carrying this TCR beta chain. What it recognizes is unknown. This sample stems from a study of T cells after yellow fever vaccination. Overall study results and limits: Subsequent booster samples again held most clones from primary vaccination (more than 95% CD4, 85% to 90% CD8).

The authors made TCR cDNA by 5'RACE template switching, adding a universal primer site and UMIs. MiXCR, run by TCRdb on the 5' RACE reads, gives a single entry per CDR3 protein. Among around 310,000 distinct CDR3 sequences listed, around 4.1% were seen once. CDR1 and CDR2 (germline): MRHNA, SNTAGT. The CDR3 covers 15 residues. The V and J ends lost 4 bases and 3 bases, in that order; junction bases with no gene match: 3. The chain combines TRBV6-4 with TRBJ2-3, with 11 bases matching TRBD2. The receptor was derived from a man in his late teens or twenties who received the YFV17D yellow fever vaccine. Sequencing was performed on PBMCs, taken 5 days after the yellow fever booster vaccination. The CDR3 DNA reads TGTGCCAGCAGTGTTAGCGGGGGGGCGACAGATACGCAGTATTTT. Its translation: CASSVSGGATDTQYF.